These T cell receptor beta chains were read from a single sample in a study of T cell responses to AZD1222 COVID-19 vaccine. Assay used: immunoSEQ multiplex PCR; TCRdb lists only in-frame clones, some missing. The sample yields some 80,000 clones, around three quarters seen once. The sample here was peripheral blood, taken 28 days after the second dose of the MenACWY control vaccine. These TCRs come from an adult who received the MenACWY meningococcal vaccine as a control. Both conserved end residues are part of each CDR3. The D gene is left open where the match is weak. The size of a clone is reported for some rows only, either as once, few or many, or as a class for expanded clones.

J	D	V	length	size	CDR3	DNA
TRBJ1-3	TRBD1	TRBV29-1	13	once	CSVSGGSGNTIYF	TGCAGCGTTTCAGGGGGCTCAGGAAACACCATATATTTT
TRBJ1-3	-	TRBV3-1/TRBV3-2	15	-	CASSQEGTGGNTIYF	TGTGCCAGCAGCCAAGAGGGCACAGGGGGAAACACCATATATTTT
TRBJ2-5	TRBD2	TRBV28	17	-	CASSSMTSGRARKTQYF	TGTGCCAGCAGTTCTATGACTAGCGGGAGGGCGAGAAAGACCCAGTACTTC
TRBJ2-1	-	TRBV2	14	-	CASSVRGSHNEQFF	TGTGCCAGCAGTGTGCGGGGCAGCCACAATGAGCAGTTCTTC
TRBJ2-1	TRBD2	TRBV7-8	15	-	CASSYSSGTGNEQFF	TGTGCCAGCAGCTACAGTAGCGGGACGGGCAATGAGCAGTTCTTC
TRBJ2-3	-	TRBV24-1	13	-	CATGHPPTDTQYF	TGTGCCACCGGTCATCCCCCAACAGATACGCAGTATTTT
TRBJ2-3	TRBD2	TRBV29-1	15	few	CSVVAGGLFTDTQYF	TGCAGCGTTGTGGCGGGGGGTCTATTTACAGATACGCAGTATTTT
TRBJ1-1	-	TRBV3-1/TRBV3-2	17	-	CASSQDVGAGLNTEAFF	TGTGCCAGCAGCCAAGATGTAGGGGCAGGCCTTAACACTGAAGCTTTCTTT
TRBJ1-6	-	TRBV19	16	-	CASRQGNGVLNSPLHF	TGTGCCAGTAGACAAGGAAACGGCGTTCTCAATTCACCCCTCCACTTT
TRBJ2-1	TRBD2	TRBV2	13	-	CASKTSGYNEQFF	TGTGCCAGCAAGACTAGCGGCTACAATGAGCAGTTCTTC
TRBJ2-3	TRBD2	TRBV27	15	-	CASSLTSGGADTQYF	TGTGCCAGCAGTTTAACTAGCGGGGGGGCCGATACGCAGTATTTT
TRBJ2-5	-	TRBV28	17	-	CASSLMVSSDSKETQYF	TGTGCCAGCAGTTTAATGGTTAGCAGCGATTCAAAAGAGACCCAGTACTTC
TRBJ2-1	-	TRBV7-6	15	-	CASSPGTASYNEQFF	TGTGCCAGCAGCCCCGGTACAGCCTCCTACAATGAGCAGTTCTTC
TRBJ1-3	-	TRBV29-1	13	-	CSARVTGGNTIYF	TGCAGCGCCCGGGTGACAGGAGGAAACACCATATATTTT
TRBJ1-2	-	TRBV10-2	14	few	CASSDQGRGYGYTF	TGCGCCAGCAGTGACCAGGGTAGGGGCTATGGCTACACCTTC
TRBJ2-1	TRBD2	TRBV11-2	15	-	CASSQASGSWNEQFF	TGTGCCAGCAGCCAGGCTAGCGGGAGTTGGAATGAGCAGTTCTTC
TRBJ2-3	TRBD2	TRBV6-6	14	-	CASTLAGGSDTQYF	TGTGCCAGCACTTTAGCGGGAGGGTCGGATACGCAGTATTTT
TRBJ1-2	-	TRBV28	16	once	CASTKWGSLRVYGYTF	TGTGCCAGCACCAAGTGGGGGTCCTTGAGGGTCTATGGCTACACCTTC
TRBJ2-5	-	TRBV5-1	14	-	CASGGGTYQETQYF	TGCGCCAGCGGTGGGGGGACGTACCAAGAGACCCAGTACTTC
TRBJ1-2	-	TRBV5-4	14	-	CASSFLTEPALYTF	TGTGCCAGCAGCTTCCTGACAGAACCTGCCCTCTACACCTTC
TRBJ1-1	-	TRBV6-4	13	few	CASSDAVGGEAFF	TGTGCCAGCAGTGACGCCGTAGGGGGTGAAGCTTTCTTT
TRBJ2-1	TRBD2	TRBV5-8	14	-	CASSLGAGFDEQFF	TGTGCCAGCAGCCTAGGAGCGGGGTTTGATGAGCAGTTCTTC
TRBJ2-3	-	TRBV5-8	14	-	CASSLRQSTDTQYF	TGTGCCAGCAGCTTGAGGCAGAGCACAGATACGCAGTATTTT